A single sample is the source of the 20 T cell receptor beta chains below, sequenced in a study of T cell clusters in autoimmune cytopenias. One tube held mixed TRB-A and TRB-B primer pools for touch-down PCR. TCRdb re-called the multiplex PCR reads and gives one entry per CDR3 protein, without DNA. The sample holds around 8,000 distinct CDR3 sequences. Each sample's input was about 250 ng genomic DNA, approximately 37,500 genome equivalents. The sample consisted of peripheral blood. Receptor source: a human donor with an autoimmune cytopenia or autoimmune hepatitis (not recorded which).

V usage is TRBV6-1 and J usage is TRBJ1-1. CDR1 MNHNS and CDR2 SASEGT come from the germline V gene. CDR3 length: 14 amino acids. The chain's CDR3 is CASSEGLENTEAFF.

The chain combines TRBV27 with TRBJ2-7; TCRdb selects TRBD1, and the lack of DNA leaves this call unchecked. The germline V gene encodes CDR1 MNHEY and CDR2 SMNVEV (reference sequence). The CDR3 is 14 amino acids. CDR3: CASSFFGQGREQYF.

The V gene is TRBV27, the J gene TRBJ1-5; with no DNA, the TCRdb D assignment of TRBD1 cannot be verified. Looked up from germline, CDR1 is MNHEY and CDR2 is SMNVEV (reference sequence). The CDR3 sequence is 14 residues long. The CDR3 protein is CASSLTGRRQPQHF.

Here the CDR3 reads CASSFNGLPYEQYF. The gene calls are TRBV27 and TRBJ2-7; the D call of TRBD2 rests on TCRdb alone, since no DNA is present to check it. Germline-derived CDR1 and CDR2 are MNHEY and SMNVEV (reference sequence). The CDR3 totals 14 residues.

Considering frequency, this clonotype is medium-sized (0.01 to 0.1%). The V call is TRBV27, the J call TRBJ1-4. This CDR3 region has 13 residues. Germline V gene lookup returns CDR1 MNHEY and CDR2 SMNVEV (reference sequence). The CDR3 spells CASRRETNEKLFF.

The chain employs TRBV4-1 and TRBJ1-2; TCRdb designates TRBD1, a call that cannot be tested without DNA. The CDR3 totals 17 residues. Germline V lookup: CDR1 MGHRA, CDR2 YSYEKL. The CDR3 spells CASSQVGTGRRVSGYTF.

The J gene is TRBJ2-3, the V gene TRBV20-1. Germline assignment: CDR1 DFQATT and CDR2 SNEGSKA (reference sequence). The CDR3 covers 15 residues. The CDR3: CSARVPSGVTDTQYF.

This rearrangement joins TRBV19 to TRBJ1-2. Germline loops: CDR1 LNHDA, CDR2 SQIVND (reference sequence). This CDR3 spans 14 amino acids. CDR3 residues: CASKEDPTNYGYTF.

Measured by frequency, this clonotype is medium-sized. J is TRBJ1-2 and V is TRBV6-5. Germline CDR1 and CDR2: MNHEY and SVGAGI. The CDR3 loop spans 14 amino acids. The CDR3 here is CASSYSGTAYGYTF.

The chain uses TRBV30 and TRBJ2-2; TCRdb gives TRBD1 as the D gene, but with no DNA this cannot be confirmed. Per the germline V gene, CDR1 is GTSNPN and CDR2 is SVGIG (reference sequence). This CDR3 contains 12 residues. CDR3 residues: CAQGRVAGELFF.

V usage is TRBV4-2 and J usage is TRBJ1-6. Germline CDR1 reads LGHNA; CDR2 reads YNFKEQ. The CDR3 is 14 residues long. CDR3 region: CASSYKGPDSPLHF.

V usage is TRBV18 and J usage is TRBJ1-1; the TRBD1 assignment by TCRdb is unverifiable without DNA. CDR1 is KGHSH and CDR2 is LQKENI in the germline V gene. This CDR3 contains 14 residues. The CDR3 sequence is CASSPFQGSTEAFF.

This chain connects TRBV20-1 to TRBJ1-2; the TCRdb D gene call, TRBD1, has no DNA to confirm it. Germline CDR1 DFQATT, CDR2 SNEGSKA (reference sequence). CDR3 length: 12 residues. CDR3 amino acids: CSARDRVYGYTF.

The J gene is TRBJ2-5, the V gene TRBV5-5; TCRdb reports TRBD2, a call that lacks DNA to check it against. Germline V gene lookup returns CDR1 SGHKS and CDR2 YYEKEE (reference sequence). This CDR3 has 16 amino acids. The CDR3 loop is CASSLGAGPYGGSQYF.

This clonotype is called medium-sized based on its frequency. J is TRBJ2-1 and V is TRBV18; TCRdb reports TRBD1, a call that lacks DNA to check it against. This CDR3 spans 14 amino acids. Germline-derived CDR1 and CDR2 are KGHSH and LQKENI. CDR3 in amino acids: CASSRGGGSNEQFF.

CDR3 residues: CASSLYSPRGGGYTF. The chain couples TRBV6-5 to TRBJ1-2. The CDR3 loop spans 15 amino acids. Germline V CDR1 and CDR2: MNHEY, SVGAGI.

This clonotype is medium-sized (0.01 to 0.1%) by frequency. The genes are TRBV6-5 and TRBJ2-5; no DNA is available, so the TRBD2 call from TCRdb remains unchecked. The CDR3 runs 13 residues. Germline V gene data show CDR1 as MNHEY and CDR2 as SVGAGI. The chain's CDR3 is CASSRDLQKTQYF.

This clonotype registers medium-sized by frequency. The chain has TRBV19 and TRBJ2-1; lacking DNA, the TRBD2 call made by TCRdb goes unchecked. The germline V gene has CDR1 LNHDA and CDR2 SQIVND (reference sequence). The CDR3 runs 14 residues. This CDR3 is CASSTLTSEREQFF.

This chain joins TRBV19 and TRBJ2-4; TCRdb lists TRBD1, though no DNA is available to test this call. Per germline, CDR1 LNHDA and CDR2 SQIVND (reference sequence). CDR3 length: 18 amino acids. CDR3 in amino acids: CASSIRGSENGGGNIQYF.

This clonotype is called medium-sized based on its frequency. The chain recombines TRBV19 with TRBJ2-7. From germline, CDR1 is LNHDA and CDR2 SQIVND (reference sequence). The CDR3 sequence is 13 residues long. The CDR3 reads CASSTSSSDEQYF.